This T cell receptor beta chain was observed in a study of T-cell reconstitution after alpha-beta-depleted transplantation in children. CDR1 DFQATT and CDR2 SNEGSKA come from the germline V gene (reference sequence). The CDR3 runs to 15 residues. V gave up 6 bases and J gave up 5 bases; unmatched junction bases: 13. Preparation of the TCRbeta library involved a method that used unique molecular identifiers. TCRdb itself ran the PCR reads through MiXCR, one entry per CDR3 protein. The sample has some 240,000 distinct CDR3 sequences; about 9.6% are singletons. About this clonotype itself: This may be a read error, as it is one base from a much larger clone.

This TCR was sampled from a human donor who donated a stem cell graft to a child with SCID. The source was PBMCs from the stem cell graft donor, collected from the stem cell graft. The chain uses TRBV20-1 and TRBJ2-3; 8 nucleotides match TRBD1. CDR3 residues: CSATRTGRKIDTQYF. DNA of the CDR3: TGCAGTGCGACCAGGACAGGGAGAAAGATAGATACGCAGTATTTT.